Included here is one T cell receptor beta chain sequence, with context. Profiled with immunoSEQ multiplex PCR; TCRdb holds only in-frame clones, not every one. This table holds 15,000 or so clones, about four fifths found once. This sample was taken from a study of OX40 agonist ivuxolimab in advanced cancers. At the level of the study: People who had prior anti-PD-1, anti-PD-L1 or anti-CTLA-4 therapy could take part, and around 40% had some.

Exclusion applied to patients with autoimmune disease history or systemic immunosuppression. Per germline, CDR1 LNHDA and CDR2 SQIVND (reference sequence). The CDR3 length is 15 residues. Deletions cut 1 base from V and 2 bases from J, with 11 bases between. The chain has TRBV19 and TRBJ1-2; D possibly corresponds to TRBD1 (5 bases). The sample consisted of CD4+ or CD8+ T cells sorted from blood, taken in a trial of the OX40 agonist ivuxolimab. The clonotype was recovered from an adult with an advanced solid tumor such as melanoma, head and neck, liver or kidney cancer. CDR3 in DNA: TGTGCCAGTAGTATAGTTGGAGGGGCGAACTATGGCTACACCTTC. Protein sequence: CASSIVGGANYGYTF.